This T cell receptor (beta chain) was sequenced during a study of T cell responses to AZD1222 COVID-19 vaccine. In the study overall: Samples with a second dose at about 4 or about 12 weeks were pooled together.

The method was immunoSEQ multiplex PCR; TCRdb's version includes in-frame clones alone and lacks a portion of them. The repertoire holds about 180,000 clones, about 90% seen once, with approximately 0.49% in the top ten. General observations from the study: Close to half of all spike-specific TCRs reportedly target regions of the variants that are unmutated. Mostly white British, mostly female donors; authors suggested clonal diversity may be underestimated. The span of vaccine-associated CD4 TCRs extended across spike, with dominance at 160-218 and 743-854.

A note on this clone: Its antigen is not known.

V lost 3 bases, J lost 0 bases, and 10 bases lay in between. This CDR3 region has 15 residues. Looked up from germline, CDR1 is LNHDA and CDR2 is SQIVND (reference sequence). The clonotype comes from an adult in good health. The sequencing used peripheral blood, collected on day 0 of AZD1222 vaccination. The chain links TRBV19 to TRBJ2-3; D is ambiguous. This CDR3 is CASSITTPSTDTQYF. CDR3 DNA sequence: TGTGCCAGTAGTATCACTACCCCAAGCACAGATACGCAGTATTTT.